The 13 T cell receptor beta chains listed next were all sequenced from one sample in a study of monozygotic twins with cystic fibrosis. Clones were read by immunoSEQ multiplex PCR, and TCRdb kept only the in-frame ones, dropping some. The sample lists fewer than 30,000 clones, 95% to 97% seen once, with about 2.9% in the top ten. The specimen sequenced was blood. These receptors originate from a girl aged 2-10 years with cystic fibrosis.

V gene TRBV5-1 combines with J gene TRBJ2-1, with a weak D call TRBD1 (6 bases). The ends were cut back, 1 base at V and 7 bases at J, with 12 bases in the middle. The CDR3 runs to 14 residues. CDR1 and CDR2 from the germline V gene are SGHRS and YFSETQ. DNA of the CDR3: TGCGCCAGCAGCTTGACAGGGACCATAAATGAGCAGTTCTTC. Its translation: CASSLTGTINEQFF.

The rearrangement links TRBV4-2 to TRBJ2-3, with TRBD2 identical over 11 bases. Trimming cost V 2 bases and J 4 bases; bases outside gene matches: 2. This CDR3 is 15 amino acids long. Germline CDR1 reads LGHNA; CDR2 reads YNFKEQ. CDR3 sequence reads: CASSQTSGSPDTQYF. The CDR3 region has the DNA TGTGCCAGCAGCCAAACTAGCGGGAGCCCAGATACGCAGTATTTT.

V gene TRBV5-1 combines with J gene TRBJ1-1; D is unclear. Trimming shortened V by 0 bases and J by 2 bases, and 5 bases separated the two germline ends. The CDR3 sequence is 13 residues long. The V gene's germline CDR1 is SGHRS and CDR2 YFSETQ. CDR3 bases: TGCGCCAGCAGCTTGGAGGGTAACACTGAAGCTTTCTTT. Amino acids: CASSLEGNTEAFF.

The chain joins TRBV27 to TRBJ1-1; D call uncertain. The CDR3 sequence is 16 residues long. Germline assignment: CDR1 MNHEY and CDR2 SMNVEV (reference sequence). Trimming took 1 base from V and 5 from J, leaving 17 bases between them. The CDR3 nucleotides are TGTGCCAGCAGTTTATATCGGTCCGGGGTGAGGACTGAAGCTTTCTTT. Protein sequence: CASSLYRSGVRTEAFF.

This sequence joins TRBV7-9 and TRBJ2-1; D tentatively reads TRBD1 or TRBD2 (5 bases each). Germline V lookup: CDR1 SEHNR, CDR2 FQNEAQ (reference sequence). Trimming shortened V by 3 bases and J by 10 bases, and 19 bases separated the two germline ends. This CDR3 has 15 amino acids. CDR3 protein: CASSLSGTQGREQFF. In DNA, the CDR3 is TGTGCCAGCAGCTTGTCCGGGACCCAAGGTAGGGAGCAGTTCTTC.

This chain links TRBV2 with TRBJ2-2; D call uncertain. V was clipped by 3 bases and J by 1 base, with 6 bases between them. This CDR3 region has 14 residues. Germline CDR1 SNHLY, CDR2 FYNNEI. The CDR3 coding sequence is TGTGCCAGCAGTGATACGGGGAACACCGGGGAGCTGTTTTTT. Protein: CASSDTGNTGELFF.

The chain combines TRBV28 with TRBJ2-7; no clear D gene. CDR3 length: 15 amino acids. V was shortened by 2 bases and J by 2 bases, with 13 bases between the two germline ends. Germline CDR1 is MDHEN and CDR2 is SYDVKM. Here the CDR3 reads CASSLEVSLTYEQYF. In DNA, the CDR3 is TGTGCCAGCAGTTTAGAGGTTAGCCTAACCTACGAGCAGTACTTC.

This sequence joins TRBV30 and TRBJ2-6; D gene unclear. There are 13 residues in the CDR3. Germline CDR1 is GTSNPN and CDR2 is SVGIG (reference sequence). V was clipped by 3 bases and J by 0 bases, with 3 bases between them. CDR3: CAWSHSGANVLTF. The CDR3 DNA reads TGTGCCTGGAGCCACTCTGGGGCCAACGTCCTGACTTTC.

This clone has just a few counts. The CDR3 DNA follows: TGCGCCAGCAGCGCCCCCAGCGGCACTGAAGCTTTCTTT. This translates into CASSAPSGTEAFF. The chain carries TRBV5-1 and TRBJ1-1; D is ambiguous. From germline, CDR1 is SGHRS and CDR2 YFSETQ. V was shortened by 4 bases and J by 4 bases, with 11 bases between the two germline ends. The CDR3 is made up of 13 amino acids.

This chain uses TRBV4-1 with TRBJ1-1; D is possibly TRBD1 (5 bases). The V end lost 4 bases, the J end lost 3 bases, and 15 bases lay between the germline ends. Germline V lookup: CDR1 MGHRA, CDR2 YSYEKL. The CDR3 consists of 15 residues. The CDR3 coding sequence is TGCGCCAGCAGCCGGGGACCCAGCGGGGACACTGAAGCTTTCTTT. Translation: CASSRGPSGDTEAFF.

The rearrangement links TRBV5-1 to TRBJ1-1; TRBD1 matches at 8 bases. The germline V gene encodes CDR1 SGHRS and CDR2 YFSETQ. The CDR3 length is 14 residues. V was pared by 4 bases and J by 1 base, with 3 bases of the junction left unmatched. The CDR3 loop is CASSVGQANTEAFF. In DNA form, the CDR3 reads TGCGCCAGCAGCGTGGGACAGGCGAACACTGAAGCTTTCTTT.

The V and J genes are TRBV12-5 and TRBJ1-2; D unresolved. Trimming took off 4 bases at V and 7 bases at J, with 13 bases between the two ends. CDR1 and CDR2 (germline): LGHNT, FRNRAP. The CDR3 covers 13 residues. The CDR3: CASGSRARGGYTF. CDR3 in DNA: TGTGCTAGTGGTTCCCGGGCCCGGGGTGGCTACACCTTC.

This chain connects TRBV11-3 to TRBJ2-1; TRBD1 matches 7 bases. Germline trimming cut 7 bases from V and 1 base from J; bases unmatched to any gene: 4. This CDR3 spans 14 amino acids. Germline V gene lookup returns CDR1 SGHNT and CDR2 YENEEA. CDR3 in amino acids: CASTLGQSYNEQFF. The DNA for the CDR3 is TGTGCCAGCACCTTGGGACAGTCCTACAATGAGCAGTTCTTC.